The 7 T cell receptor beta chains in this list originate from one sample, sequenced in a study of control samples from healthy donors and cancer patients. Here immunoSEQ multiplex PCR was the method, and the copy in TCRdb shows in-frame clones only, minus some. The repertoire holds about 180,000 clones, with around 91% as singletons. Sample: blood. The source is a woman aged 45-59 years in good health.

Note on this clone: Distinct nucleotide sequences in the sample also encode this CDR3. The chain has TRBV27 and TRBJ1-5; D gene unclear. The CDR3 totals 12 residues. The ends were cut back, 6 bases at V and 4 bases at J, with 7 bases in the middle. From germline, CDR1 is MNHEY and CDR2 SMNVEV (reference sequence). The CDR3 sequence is CASSFQNQPQHF. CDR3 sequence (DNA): TGTGCCAGCAGCTTCCAGAATCAGCCCCAGCATTTT.

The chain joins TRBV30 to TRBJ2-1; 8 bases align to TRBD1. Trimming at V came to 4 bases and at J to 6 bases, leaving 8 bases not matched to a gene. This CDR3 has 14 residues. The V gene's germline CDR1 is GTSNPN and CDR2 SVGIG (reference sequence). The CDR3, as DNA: TGTGCCTGGATGGTGACAGGGGTCCGCAATGAGCAGTTCTTC. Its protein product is CAWMVTGVRNEQFF.

The CDR3 DNA follows: TGTGCCATCAGTGAGTCAGGAGGCGAGTACAATGAGCAGTTCTTC. Translating gives CAISESGGEYNEQFF. The chain joins TRBV10-3 to TRBJ2-1; a weak D match, TRBD2 (5 bases). The CDR3 sequence is 15 residues long. Trimming took off 0 bases at V and 4 bases at J, with 10 bases between the two ends. The germline V gene encodes CDR1 ENHRY and CDR2 SYGVKD.

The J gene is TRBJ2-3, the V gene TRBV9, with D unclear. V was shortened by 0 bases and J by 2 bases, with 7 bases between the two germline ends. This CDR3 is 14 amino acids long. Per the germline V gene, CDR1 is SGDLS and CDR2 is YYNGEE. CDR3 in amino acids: CASSVDRATDTQYF. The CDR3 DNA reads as TGTGCCAGCAGCGTAGATCGTGCCACAGATACGCAGTATTTT.

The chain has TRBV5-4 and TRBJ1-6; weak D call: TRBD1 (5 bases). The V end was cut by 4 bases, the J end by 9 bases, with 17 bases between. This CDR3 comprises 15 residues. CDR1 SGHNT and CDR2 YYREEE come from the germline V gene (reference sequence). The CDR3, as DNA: TGTGCCAGCAGCCGACCCGGGGACCATAGTTCACCCCTCCACTTT. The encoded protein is CASSRPGDHSSPLHF. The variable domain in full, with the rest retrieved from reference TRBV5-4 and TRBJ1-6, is ETGVTQSPTHLIKTRGQQVTLRCSSQSGHNTVSWYQQALGQGPQFIFQYYREEENGRGNFPPRFSGLQFPNYSSELNVNALELDDSALYLCASSRPGDHSSPLHFGNGTRLTVT.

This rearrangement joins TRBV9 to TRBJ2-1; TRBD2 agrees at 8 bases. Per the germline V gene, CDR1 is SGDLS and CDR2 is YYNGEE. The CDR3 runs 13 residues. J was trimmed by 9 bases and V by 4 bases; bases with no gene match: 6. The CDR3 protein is CASSPGLGLEQFF. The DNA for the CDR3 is TGTGCCAGCAGCCCGGGACTAGGGCTTGAGCAGTTCTTC.

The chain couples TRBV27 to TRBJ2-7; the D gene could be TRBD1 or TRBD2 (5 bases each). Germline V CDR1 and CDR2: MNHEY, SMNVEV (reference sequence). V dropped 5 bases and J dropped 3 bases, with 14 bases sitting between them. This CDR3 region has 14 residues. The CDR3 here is CASSAGTELYEQYF. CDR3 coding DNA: TGTGCCAGCAGTGCCGGGACCGAACTCTACGAGCAGTACTTC.